This T cell receptor beta chain appears in the sequencing data of a study of blood T cell repertoires in COVID-19. Data came from immunoSEQ multiplex PCR; TCRdb stores just in-frame clones and leaves some out. The sample yields about 22,000 clones, 75% to 95% seen once. The CDR3 is 14 amino acids. V shed 5 bases and J shed 3 bases, with 10 bases lying between them. Per germline, CDR1 SEHNR and CDR2 FQNEAQ (reference sequence). V and J are TRBV7-9 and TRBJ1-4; maybe TRBD1 (6 bases). The sequence was collected from a woman between 65 and 79 years old with active COVID-19. The sample comprised peripheral blood. CDR3: CASSPGQSNEKLFF. CDR3 DNA: TGTGCCAGCAGCCCAGGACAGTCTAATGAAAAACTGTTTTTT.